This T cell receptor (beta chain) was documented in a study of cytomegalovirus exposure and HLA in healthy donors. Study-wide results and caveats: A prior analysis recorded that most TCR beta V segments were productive about 90% or about 30% of the time. A later analysis by the authors found several of the most significant clusters apparently linked to common viral pathogens. Most likely, a cluster of highly shared sequence variants arose as a sequencing artifact. In a later analysis, 17,000 or so TCR beta sequences were associated with HLA alleles at 0.05 false discovery rate.

Of note for this clone: The antigen remains undetermined.

60 Vbeta and 13 Jbeta primers were used in PCR. Sequenced by immunoSEQ multiplex PCR; TCRdb stores in-frame clones only, minus some. The data hold 150,000 to 200,000 clones, with almost 80% observed a single time. Per the germline V gene, CDR1 is MNHEY and CDR2 is SVGAGI. V lost 2 bases, J lost 1 base, and 3 bases stayed unmatched. CDR3 length: 15 residues. The receptor comes from a young man in good health and CMV-seropositive. The rearrangement links TRBV6-5 to TRBJ2-3, with 7 nucleotides matching TRBD1. The sample comprised PBMCs. For the CDR3, the DNA is TGTGCCAGCAGTTACCTCCAGGGGGGCACAGATACGCAGTATTTT. Translation gives CASSYLQGGTDTQYF.